The 23 T cell receptor beta chains reported below all come from one sample, sequenced in a study of post-analysis software for immune sequencing data. Points from the study as a whole: In patients, roughly five TRBV segments were more frequent than in controls, with TRBV5-6, TRBV5-1 and TRBV20-1 among them.

Their antigen targets remain unknown. Prepared TCR beta cDNA libraries contained unique molecular identifiers. From the PCR reads, TCRdb called clonotypes with MiXCR, one entry per CDR3 protein. This sample carries more than 500,000 distinct CDR3 sequences, 34% of them seen once, and the ten largest clones take about 6%. Sequenced: blood. These receptors originate from a girl under 18 with multiple sclerosis.

The chain uses TRBV11-2 and TRBJ1-5; D is unclear. The germline V gene has CDR1 SGHAT and CDR2 FQNNGV. This CDR3 is 16 amino acids long. Trimming left V 2 bases short and J 5 bases short, with 16 bases between. The CDR3 nucleotides read TGTGCCAGCAGCTTACCCCTGGGTCCCCGCCATCAGCCCCAGCATTTT. This codes for CASSLPLGPRHQPQHF.

This clonotype has more than one count but fewer than ten. The rearrangement uses TRBV2 and TRBJ1-2; unclear D gene. CDR3 size: 14 residues. The germline CDR1 and CDR2 sequences are SNHLY and FYNNEI. Trimming cost V 4 bases and J 6 bases, with 15 bases left between them. In DNA form, the CDR3 reads TGTGCCAGCAGTGCTATGAGGACTACAAATGGCTACACCTTC. Amino acid sequence: CASSAMRTTNGYTF.

Only a few counts were recorded for this clonotype. The rearrangement links TRBV13 to TRBJ2-1; D is perhaps TRBD2 (6 bases). V dropped 0 bases and J dropped 7 bases, with 16 bases sitting between them. The CDR3 totals 16 residues. Looked up from germline, CDR1 is PRHDT and CDR2 is FYEKMQ (reference sequence). CDR3 nucleotides: TGTGCCAGCAGCTTAGGCCACAGACGGGGGAGGAATGAGCAGTTCTTC. The encoded protein is CASSLGHRRGRNEQFF.

The sample holds a few counts of this clonotype. V gene TRBV7-9 combines with J gene TRBJ1-4; D unclear. Germline loops: CDR1 SEHNR, CDR2 FQNEAQ (reference sequence). The CDR3 consists of 14 residues. Trimming pared 3 bases from V and 7 bases from J, leaving 12 bases between. The CDR3 here is CASSLAQGVEKLFF. The CDR3 DNA is TGTGCCAGCAGCTTGGCCCAAGGAGTTGAAAAACTGTTTTTT. The complete variable domain, with remaining parts taken from reference TRBV7-9 and TRBJ1-4, reads DTGVSQNPRHKITKRGQNVTFRCDPISEHNRLYWYRQTLGQGPEFLTYFQNEAQLEKSRLLSDRFSAERPKGSFSTLEIQRTEQGDSAMYLCASSLAQGVEKLFFGSGTQLSVL.

The chain recombines TRBV7-8 with TRBJ2-7; a weak D match, TRBD2 (5 bases). This CDR3 has 12 residues. The germline CDR1 and CDR2 sequences are SGHVS and FQNEAQ. V was trimmed by 3 bases and J by 6 bases, leaving 9 bases between them. The CDR3 loop is CASSFSRAEQYF. The CDR3 nucleotides read TGTGCCAGCAGCTTCTCGAGGGCCGAGCAGTACTTC.

This clonotype was counted only a few times. This chain links TRBV5-1 with TRBJ2-7, with 8 bases aligning to TRBD1. Germline V gene lookup returns CDR1 SGHRS and CDR2 YFSETQ. The CDR3 covers 14 residues. The V gene end was trimmed by 7 bases and the J gene end by 1 base; junction bases not matched to a gene: 7. In DNA form, the CDR3 reads TGCGCCAGCCAGGGGGACAGGCCGTCCTACGAGCAGTACTTC. The encoded protein is CASQGDRPSYEQYF. Looking up the rest from reference TRBV5-1 and TRBJ2-7 gives the full variable domain: KAGVTQTPRYLIKTRGQQVTLSCSPISGHRSVSWYQQTPGQGLQFLFEYFSETQRNKGNFPGRFSGRQFSNSRSEMNVSTLELGDSALYLCASQGDRPSYEQYFGPGTRLTVT.

This clonotype was seen only a few times. The chain has TRBV15 and TRBJ2-1; 14 nucleotides agree with TRBD2. The CDR3 has 17 residues. The ends lost 0 bases at V and 8 bases at J; junction bases unmatched: 6. Per the germline V gene, CDR1 is LNHNV and CDR2 is YYDKDF (reference sequence). As DNA, the CDR3 is TGTGCCACCAGCAGAGATCAGACTAGCGGGGGGGCCCATGAGCAGTTCTTC. Translating gives CATSRDQTSGGAHEQFF.

A note on this clonotype: The junction differs from germline at one of its ends, possibly a read error. This rearrangement joins TRBV6-5 to TRBJ2-1; the match to TRBD1 covers 10 bases. Germline CDR1 MNHEY, CDR2 SVGAGI. The CDR3 has 13 amino acids. CDR3 coding DNA: TGTGCCAGCAGTGAGACAGGGGGCGGTGAGCAGGTCTTC. Translated: CASSETGGGEQVF.

The gene calls are TRBV20-1 and TRBJ2-1; D not resolved. Germline V lookup: CDR1 DFQATT, CDR2 SNEGSKA (reference sequence). The V end was cut by 0 bases, the J end by 0 bases, with 18 bases between. The CDR3 consists of 18 residues. DNA for the CDR3: TGCAGTGCTAGAGATCCCTCAGGCAGGCCAAGCTCCTACAATGAGCAGTTCTTC. Amino acid sequence: CSARDPSGRPSSYNEQFF.

This clonotype was detected only a few times. The chain combines TRBV20-1 with TRBJ2-1; D is perhaps TRBD2 (6 bases). The CDR3 spans 14 residues. The germline V gene encodes CDR1 DFQATT and CDR2 SNEGSKA (reference sequence). Trimming pared 3 bases from V and 10 bases from J, leaving 19 bases between. Here the CDR3 reads CSASFYGEAGEQFF. For the CDR3, the DNA is TGCAGTGCTAGCTTCTATGGGGAGGCGGGAGAGCAGTTCTTC.

The chain carries TRBV20-1 and TRBJ2-3; 7 bases fit TRBD2. CDR3 length equals 17 residues. The junction had 18 bases not matched to a gene; V was cut back by 8 bases and J by 1 base. Germline V gene lookup returns CDR1 DFQATT and CDR2 SNEGSKA (reference sequence). CDR3 in amino acids: CSSSQAVGGGGTDTQYF. The CDR3 bases are TGCAGTTCATCCCAGGCGGTTGGGGGGGGAGGCACAGATACGCAGTATTTT.

J is TRBJ2-3 and V is TRBV7-9, with D tentatively TRBD1 (6 bases). Trimming took off 1 base at V and 4 bases at J, with 18 bases between the two ends. This CDR3 is built from 17 residues. Germline assignment: CDR1 SEHNR and CDR2 FQNEAQ (reference sequence). In nucleotides, the CDR3 is TGTGCCAGCAGCTTAGGTTGGACAGATCTGGGGTCAGATACGCAGTATTTT. This gives the protein CASSLGWTDLGSDTQYF. The full variable domain, in which reference TRBV7-9 and TRBJ2-3 provide the parts outside the CDR3, is DTGVSQNPRHKITKRGQNVTFRCDPISEHNRLYWYRQTLGQGPEFLTYFQNEAQLEKSRLLSDRFSAERPKGSFSTLEIQRTEQGDSAMYLCASSLGWTDLGSDTQYFGPGTRLTVL.

This clonotype was seen a handful of times. The chain carries TRBV28 and TRBJ2-7; either TRBD1 or TRBD2 may fit D (5 bases each). The V and J ends lost 5 bases and 0 bases respectively, with 17 bases between them. Looked up from germline, CDR1 is MDHEN and CDR2 is SYDVKM. This CDR3 is built from 16 residues. The CDR3: CASSTRDRSNSYEQYF. The CDR3 bases are TGTGCCAGCAGTACCCGGGACCGCTCGAACTCCTACGAGCAGTACTTC.

The rearrangement links TRBV7-3 to TRBJ1-3, with D maybe TRBD1 (5 bases). Germline V CDR1 and CDR2: SGHTA, FQGTGA. This CDR3 is built from 14 residues. Trimming stripped 2 bases from V and 3 bases from J, with 8 bases between. Here the CDR3 DNA reads TGTGCCAGCAGCTTACAGGGTTTTGGAAACACCATATATTTT. Its protein product is CASSLQGFGNTIYF.

This clonotype was counted a few times. The J gene is TRBJ2-1, the V gene TRBV5-1; D may be TRBD2 (6 bases). V was shortened by 0 bases and J by 9 bases, with 10 bases between the two germline ends. The CDR3 totals 13 residues. Germline V gene data show CDR1 as SGHRS and CDR2 as YFSETQ. CDR3 protein: CASSLVREAEQFF. CDR3 bases: TGCGCCAGCAGCTTGGTAAGGGAGGCTGAGCAGTTCTTC. Using reference TRBV5-1 and TRBJ2-1 for the parts outside the CDR3, the full variable domain is KAGVTQTPRYLIKTRGQQVTLSCSPISGHRSVSWYQQTPGQGLQFLFEYFSETQRNKGNFPGRFSGRQFSNSRSEMNVSTLELGDSALYLCASSLVREAEQFFGPGTRLTVL.

V and J are TRBV4-1 and TRBJ1-2; D gene unclear. The CDR3 consists of 15 residues. CDR1 and CDR2 (germline): MGHRA, YSYEKL. Trimming took 0 bases from V and 4 from J, leaving 12 bases between them. The CDR3 protein is CASSQERRPLYGYTF. CDR3 nucleotide sequence: TGCGCCAGCAGCCAAGAAAGAAGACCGCTCTATGGCTACACCTTC.

This chain joins TRBV19 and TRBJ2-6, with D perhaps TRBD2 (6 bases). This CDR3 comprises 17 residues. Germline CDR1 reads LNHDA; CDR2 reads SQIVND (reference sequence). The germline V and J ends were trimmed by 0 bases and 0 bases, with 9 bases remaining between them. The CDR3, as DNA: TGTGCCAGTAGTATAGATGGGAGGAGCTCTGGGGCCAACGTCCTGACTTTC. This sequence encodes CASSIDGRSSGANVLTF. The complete variable domain, with remaining parts taken from reference TRBV19 and TRBJ2-6, reads DGGITQSPKYLFRKEGQNVTLSCEQNLNHDAMYWYRQDPGQGLRLIYYSQIVNDFQKGDIAEGYSVSREKKESFPLTVTSAQKNPTAFYLCASSIDGRSSGANVLTFGAGSRLTVL.

V and J are TRBV4-1 and TRBJ2-7; tentative D call: TRBD1 (6 bases). This CDR3 region has 16 residues. CDR1 is MGHRA, CDR2 YSYEKL, per germline. The V and J ends lost 0 bases and 6 bases respectively, with 18 bases between them. The CDR3 reads CASSQDGTPSPVEQYF. The CDR3, as DNA: TGCGCCAGCAGCCAAGACGGGACACCCAGCCCCGTCGAGCAGTACTTC.

This clonotype showed up just a few times. CDR3: CSATRGQGPNQPQHF. As DNA, the CDR3 is TGCAGTGCTACCAGAGGACAGGGCCCAAATCAGCCCCAGCATTTT. This sequence joins TRBV20-1 and TRBJ1-5; 8 positions match TRBD1. There are 15 residues in the CDR3. The ends lost 4 bases at V and 4 bases at J; junction bases unmatched: 9. The germline V gene has CDR1 DFQATT and CDR2 SNEGSKA (reference sequence).

The table lists this clonotype with a few counts. This chain connects TRBV4-2 to TRBJ1-5; no clear D gene. The CDR3 spans 15 residues. Germline values: CDR1 LGHNA, CDR2 YNFKEQ. V gave up 6 bases and J gave up 2 bases, with 14 bases separating them. CDR3 DNA: TGTGCCAGCAGGCAATTTGAGCTTGGCAATCAGCCCCAGCATTTT. The encoded protein is CASRQFELGNQPQHF.

This clonotype was recorded many times. V usage is TRBV7-2 and J usage is TRBJ2-5, with 8 bases identical to TRBD1. The germline V gene encodes CDR1 SGHTA and CDR2 FQGNSA. The CDR3 runs 15 residues. J gave up 4 bases and V 3 bases, and 7 bases lay outside the gene matches. The chain's CDR3 is CASSFDRGEGETQYF. Here the CDR3 DNA reads TGTGCCAGCAGCTTCGACAGGGGCGAGGGAGAGACCCAGTACTTC. Full variable domain (missing parts from reference TRBV7-2 and TRBJ2-5): GAGVSQSPSNKVTEKGKDVELRCDPISGHTALYWYRQSLGQGLEFLIYFQGNSAPDKSGLPSDRFSAERTGGSVSTLTIQRTQQEDSAVYLCASSFDRGEGETQYFGPGTRLLVL.

This clonotype was observed a single time. The V gene is TRBV7-3, the J gene TRBJ1-6; no firm D call. The CDR3 sequence is 14 residues long. The germline V gene has CDR1 SGHTA and CDR2 FQGTGA. The V end was cut by 4 bases, the J end by 5 bases, with 9 bases between. The DNA for the CDR3 is TGTGCCAGCAGCTCGAGACCGGATAATTCACCCCTCCACTTT. Residues: CASSSRPDNSPLHF.

J is TRBJ1-6 and V is TRBV27; no clear D gene. Germline V CDR1 and CDR2: MNHEY, SMNVEV (reference sequence). Trimming pared 6 bases from V and 3 bases from J, leaving 12 bases between. The CDR3 has 15 residues. The CDR3 region has the DNA TGTGCCAGCAGATACAAACGGGACTATAATTCACCCCTCCACTTT. Encoded protein: CASRYKRDYNSPLHF.